Listed below are T cell receptor beta chains from one sample, sequenced in a study of CD4 T cells in relation to SARS-CoV-2 and coronaviruses. Data came from immunoSEQ multiplex PCR; TCRdb stores just in-frame clones and leaves some out. The sample holds tens of thousands of clones, 77% seen once. No antigen has been assigned to these receptors. Sequencing used memory CD4+ T cells from PBMCs, cultured in vitro. The receptors originated from an adult with COVID-19. CDR3s include the opening cysteine and the closing phenylalanine or tryptophan. D genes are given only for firm matches. The size of a clone is reported for some rows only, either as once, few or many, or as a class for expanded clones.

CASSPQRDTQYF,TGCGCCAGCAGCCCACAAAGAGATACGCAGTATTTT,TRBJ2-3,-,-,TRBV4-1
CASTGQTYSNQPQHF,TGTGCCAGTACCGGACAAACCTATAGCAATCAGCCCCAGCATTTT,TRBJ1-5,-,-,TRBV19
CASSNRGIGSYNEQFF,TGTGCCAGTAGTAATAGGGGTATCGGCAGCTACAATGAGCAGTTCTTC,TRBJ2-1,-,-,TRBV19
CASSSYLEFYEQYF,TGTGCCAGTAGTTCCTATTTAGAGTTCTACGAGCAGTACTTC,TRBJ2-7,-,-,TRBV19
CASSTLQPGHSYEQYF,TGTGCCAGCAGTACCCTACAACCGGGACACTCCTACGAGCAGTACTTC,TRBJ2-7,-,-,TRBV27
CASSLAGSSPLHF,TGCGCCAGCAGCTTGGCGGGAAGTTCACCCCTCCACTTT,TRBJ1-6,-,-,TRBV5-1
CASSNGTSGYYNEQFF,TGTGCCAGCAGCAACGGGACTAGCGGATACTACAATGAGCAGTTCTTC,TRBJ2-1,TRBD2,-,TRBV5-5
CASSLGGSYNEQFF,TGTGCCAGCAGCCTGGGGGGCTCCTACAATGAGCAGTTCTTC,TRBJ2-1,-,-,TRBV3-1/TRBV3-2
CASSDPRVREQFF,TGTGCCAGCAGTGACCCCCGGGTCCGTGAGCAGTTCTTC,TRBJ2-1,-,-,TRBV6-1
CASSLVPGGSPFSYEQYF,TGCGCCAGCAGCTTGGTTCCCGGCGGCAGCCCCTTCTCCTACGAGCAGTACTTC,TRBJ2-7,-,-,TRBV5-1
CASSPEAGSNQPQHF,TGTGCCAGCAGTCCCGAGGCAGGTAGCAATCAGCCCCAGCATTTT,TRBJ1-5,-,-,TRBV27
CASRKTGTRANVLTF,TGTGCCAGCCGAAAAACAGGGACAAGGGCCAACGTCCTGACTTTC,TRBJ2-6,-,-,TRBV27
CASSPMGALTGELFF,TGTGCCAGCTCACCTATGGGGGCGTTAACCGGGGAGCTGTTTTTT,TRBJ2-2,-,few,TRBV18
CASSHGLDFTDTQYF,TGCGCCAGCAGTCATGGACTAGACTTCACAGATACGCAGTATTTT,TRBJ2-3,TRBD2,-,TRBV23-1
CASSLVAVSYNEQFF,TGCGCCAGCAGCTTGGTGGCGGTCTCCTACAATGAGCAGTTCTTC,TRBJ2-1,-,-,TRBV5-1
CASSPRLGTSGPTDTQYF,TGCGCCAGCAGCCCAAGATTGGGGACTAGCGGGCCCACAGATACGCAGTATTTT,TRBJ2-3,TRBD2,-,TRBV4-1
CASSRDIPPYEQYF,TGTGCCAGCAGTAGAGACATCCCCCCCTACGAGCAGTACTTC,TRBJ2-7,-,-,TRBV2
CASSLGAVPASTDTQYF,TGTGCCAGCAGCTTAGGGGCGGTACCCGCTAGCACAGATACGCAGTATTTT,TRBJ2-3,-,-,TRBV11-2
CANGQKKETQYF,TGTGCCAACGGACAGAAAAAAGAGACCCAGTACTTC,TRBJ2-5,-,-,TRBV2
CASSEGGSANNEQFF,TGTGCCAGCAGCGAGGGGGGCTCTGCGAACAATGAGCAGTTCTTC,TRBJ2-1,-,-,TRBV9
CASSEWRGTLPQHF,TGTGCCAGCAGTGAATGGAGGGGGACCTTGCCCCAGCATTTT,TRBJ1-5,-,-,TRBV6-1
CASRLSGAGNQPQHF,TGTGCCAGCAGACTGTCGGGGGCGGGCAATCAGCCCCAGCATTTT,TRBJ1-5,-,-,TRBV28
CASSPTWGLAGGRMGEDTQYF,TGTGCCAGCAGCCCCACGTGGGGCCTAGCGGGAGGGCGAATGGGCGAGGATACGCAGTATTTT,TRBJ2-3,TRBD2,-,TRBV3-1/TRBV3-2
CASRLQGNGNTIYF,TGTGCCAGTAGACTACAGGGGAATGGAAACACCATATATTTT,TRBJ1-3,TRBD1,-,TRBV19
CASSPASSTGELFF,TGTGCCAGCAGCCCTGCTAGTAGCACCGGGGAGCTGTTTTTT,TRBJ2-2,-,few,TRBV3-1/TRBV3-2
CASNPLATPNEQFF,TGTGCCAGTAATCCTTTGGCTACCCCCAATGAGCAGTTCTTC,TRBJ2-1,-,-,TRBV19
CASSLSYVAGELFF,TGTGCCAGCAGCTTATCTTATGTGGCCGGGGAGCTGTTTTTT,TRBJ2-2,-,-,TRBV7-2
CAIRREMNTEAFF,TGTGCCATCCGTCGGGAAATGAACACTGAAGCTTTCTTT,TRBJ1-1,-,once,TRBV10-3
CASSPRTGSNEKLFF,TGTGCCAGCTCGCCTCGGACAGGGAGTAACGAAAAACTGTTTTTT,TRBJ1-4,TRBD1,-,TRBV18
CASSQWRDGYEQYF,TGTGCCAGCAGCCAATGGAGGGACGGCTACGAGCAGTACTTC,TRBJ2-7,-,once,TRBV3-1/TRBV3-2
CASSLSVGAGESPLHF,TGTGCCAGCAGTTTATCTGTGGGCGCCGGGGAATCACCCCTCCACTTT,TRBJ1-6,-,-,TRBV28
CASKDRVESFGYTF,TGTGCCAGCAAAGACAGGGTCGAGTCATTCGGCTACACCTTC,TRBJ1-2,TRBD1,-,TRBV6-5
CASSRDTSGSYADTQYF,TGCGCCAGCAGCAGGGATACTAGCGGGAGTTACGCAGATACGCAGTATTTT,TRBJ2-3,TRBD2,-,TRBV5-1
CASSEALGAGETQYF,TGTGCCAGCAGTGAAGCGCTTGGGGCCGGGGAGACCCAGTACTTC,TRBJ2-5,-,once,TRBV2
CASSLGGVYEQYF,TGTGCCAGCAGCTTGGGGGGGGTCTACGAGCAGTACTTC,TRBJ2-7,-,-,TRBV5-6
CASALAGLTDTQYF,TGTGCCAGCGCACTAGCGGGGTTAACAGATACGCAGTATTTT,TRBJ2-3,TRBD2,few,TRBV6-5
CASSQEAVYEQYF,TGTGCCAGCAGCCAAGAGGCAGTCTACGAGCAGTACTTC,TRBJ2-7,-,-,TRBV4-2
CAWSEGWPGLNTGELFF,TGTGCCTGGAGTGAGGGATGGCCGGGACTGAACACCGGGGAGCTGTTTTTT,TRBJ2-2,-,-,TRBV30
CASSSSGDSALYEQYF,TGTGCCAGCAGCTCGAGTGGGGACAGCGCCCTCTACGAGCAGTACTTC,TRBJ2-7,TRBD1,-,TRBV9
CASSVKPKYRDGSEKLFF,TGTGCCAGCAGCGTCAAGCCCAAATACAGGGACGGTAGTGAAAAACTGTTTTTT,TRBJ1-4,-,-,TRBV9
CASSRGQGHYEQYF,TGTGCCAGCAGCCGGGGACAGGGCCACTACGAGCAGTACTTC,TRBJ2-7,TRBD1,-,TRBV5-6
CASSFISNTGELFF,TGTGCCAGCAGCTTTATCAGTAACACCGGGGAGCTGTTTTTT,TRBJ2-2,-,few,TRBV5-4
CASSFDRGRQYF,TGCGCCAGCAGCTTTGACAGGGGGCGGCAGTACTTC,TRBJ2-7,TRBD1,-,TRBV5-1
CASRPNRGLNDYGYTF,TGTGCCAGCAGGCCAAACAGGGGGCTTAACGACTATGGCTACACCTTC,TRBJ1-2,TRBD1,-,TRBV27
CAWSNGEQYF,TGTGCCTGGAGTAACGGCGAGCAGTACTTC,TRBJ2-7,-,-,TRBV30
CASSLKSYEQYF,TGTGCCAGCAGCTTAAAGTCCTACGAGCAGTACTTC,TRBJ2-7,-,-,TRBV7-8